This passage covers 22 T cell receptor beta chains from one sample sequenced in a study of cytomegalovirus exposure and HLA in healthy donors. PCR was performed using 60 Vbeta and 13 Jbeta primers. Sequenced by immunoSEQ multiplex PCR; TCRdb stores in-frame clones only, minus some. The sample records roughly 120,000 clones, under 85% being singletons. The source material was PBMCs. These receptors all come from a woman in her forties or fifties in good health and CMV-seropositive.

The chain links TRBV10-2 to TRBJ2-3, with D possibly TRBD1 on 7 matching bases. This CDR3 has 17 residues. V lost 4 bases, J lost 2 bases, and 19 bases lay in between. Germline assignment: CDR1 WSHSY and CDR2 SAAADI. The CDR3 spells CASSGDSEGLITDTQYF. The CDR3 DNA reads as TGCGCCAGCAGTGGGGACAGTGAGGGACTGATCACAGATACGCAGTATTTT.

This chain uses TRBV19 with TRBJ2-7, with a possible D match to TRBD1 (5 bases). The germline V gene has CDR1 LNHDA and CDR2 SQIVND (reference sequence). The V end lost 10 bases, the J end lost 8 bases, and 9 bases lay between the germline ends. The CDR3 extends over 9 amino acids. The CDR3, as DNA: TGTGCCAATGGACACCAGCAGTACTTC. It yields the protein CANGHQQYF.

The chain joins TRBV9 to TRBJ2-2, with D tentatively TRBD2 (5 bases). The CDR3 contains 15 residues. The V end was cut by 3 bases, the J end by 5 bases, with 14 bases between. Germline V gene sequence: CDR1 SGDLS, CDR2 YYNGEE. The CDR3 spells CASSGEPSQTGELFF. As DNA, the CDR3 is TGTGCCAGCAGCGGGGAGCCTAGTCAGACCGGGGAGCTGTTTTTT.

The J gene is TRBJ1-5, the V gene TRBV27, with D maybe TRBD1 (6 bases). Trimming removed 5 bases at V and 7 bases at J, with 12 bases between. Germline loops: CDR1 MNHEY, CDR2 SMNVEV (reference sequence). This CDR3 spans 13 amino acids. The CDR3 region has the DNA TGTGCCAGCAGTCCCCAGACAGGCCAGCCCCAGCATTTT. Protein product: CASSPQTGQPQHF.

The CDR3 nucleotides are TGCGCCAGCAGCTTCTATTCGGGGTCCGGGGCCAACGTCCTGACTTTC. Encoded protein: CASSFYSGSGANVLTF. The V call is TRBV5-1, the J call TRBJ2-6; a possible D gene is TRBD2 (5 bases). Per the germline V gene, CDR1 is SGHRS and CDR2 is YFSETQ. Trimming left V 2 bases short and J 4 bases short, with 13 bases between. The CDR3 is made up of 16 amino acids.

The V gene is TRBV9, the J gene TRBJ2-7; 7 bases map to TRBD1. Germline CDR1 reads SGDLS; CDR2 reads YYNGEE. The ends lost 4 bases at V and 0 bases at J; junction bases unmatched: 10. The CDR3 runs 16 residues. CDR3 amino acids: CASSIHRDSVSYEQYF. CDR3 nucleotides: TGTGCCAGCAGCATCCACCGGGACAGCGTCTCCTACGAGCAGTACTTC.

The chain carries TRBV6-1 and TRBJ1-5; 10 bases agree with TRBD1. The germline CDR1 and CDR2 sequences are MNHNS and SASEGT. V dropped 1 base and J dropped 9; count of bases not matched to a gene: 15. The CDR3 consists of 18 residues. The CDR3 loop reads CASSEVGQGGFRLWPQHF. In nucleotides, the CDR3 is TGTGCCAGCAGTGAAGTCGGACAGGGGGGCTTTCGTCTCTGGCCCCAGCATTTT.

The genes are TRBV11-2 and TRBJ2-7, with D hard to call. The length of the CDR3 is 11 residues. The V gene's germline CDR1 is SGHAT and CDR2 FQNNGV. Trimming took 4 bases from V and 7 from J, leaving 8 bases between them. The CDR3 loop is CASSSFREQYF. DNA for the CDR3: TGTGCCAGCAGCTCGTTCCGGGAGCAGTACTTC.

This chain joins TRBV28 and TRBJ2-7, with D perhaps matching TRBD2 (6 bases). V was trimmed by 4 bases and J by 3 bases, leaving 19 bases between them. CDR1 is MDHEN, CDR2 SYDVKM, per germline. CDR3 length: 16 amino acids. CDR3 in amino acids: CASSSRDSGVGYEQYF. The CDR3 DNA is TGTGCCAGCAGTTCCCGGGACTCGGGTGTTGGCTACGAGCAGTACTTC.

This clone was seen a few times. The chain has TRBV5-1 and TRBJ2-3, with 12 bases matching TRBD2. CDR3 length equals 16 residues. J gave up 5 bases and V 0 bases, and 4 bases lay outside the gene matches. Germline assignment: CDR1 SGHRS and CDR2 YFSETQ. CDR3 sequence: CASSLVATSGGDTQYF. CDR3 nucleotide sequence: TGCGCCAGCAGCTTGGTGGCGACTAGCGGGGGAGATACGCAGTATTTT.

This chain joins TRBV7-9 and TRBJ2-7; D unclear. Trimming removed 5 bases from V and 0 bases from J, with 2 bases in between. The CDR3 runs 11 residues. Germline V gives CDR1 SEHNR, CDR2 FQNEAQ (reference sequence). The CDR3, as DNA: TGTGCCAGCAGCCACTCCTACGAGCAGTACTTC. Encoded protein: CASSHSYEQYF.

The V call is TRBV18, the J call TRBJ2-7; 9 bases line up with TRBD1. The germline gives CDR1 KGHSH, CDR2 LQKENI. V lost 3 bases to trimming and J lost 5 bases; unmatched junction nucleotides: 5. The CDR3 contains 14 residues. In nucleotides, the CDR3 is TGTGCCAGCTCACCCCGACAGGGGGGTCACGAGCAGTACTTC. Translating gives CASSPRQGGHEQYF.

V gene TRBV10-3 combines with J gene TRBJ1-5; D is perhaps TRBD1 (6 bases). The V and J ends lost 7 bases and 0 bases respectively, with 7 bases between them. CDR1 is ENHRY, CDR2 SYGVKD, per germline. The CDR3 is 13 amino acids. Here the CDR3 DNA reads TGTGCCATCAAGGGGGATAGCAATCAGCCCCAGCATTTT. Its protein product is CAIKGDSNQPQHF.

The rearrangement joins TRBV5-5 to TRBJ1-5; TRBD1 matches at 7 bases. Germline CDR1 is SGHKS and CDR2 is YYEKEE (reference sequence). With 4 bases clipped from V and 1 base from J, the junction kept 2 bases outside the gene matches. CDR3 length: 14 residues. Written as DNA, the CDR3 is TGTGCCAGCAGCGCGGGACAGAGCAATCAGCCCCAGCATTTT. Its protein is CASSAGQSNQPQHF.

A remark on this clone: Because it lacks the conserved phenylalanine or tryptophan at the end, this CDR3 is likely a read error. V usage is TRBV5-6 and J usage is TRBJ1-2, with D possibly matching TRBD1 (6 bases). CDR1 SGHDT and CDR2 YYEEEE come from the germline V gene. The CDR3 extends over 19 amino acids. V was trimmed by 4 bases and J by 0 bases, leaving 25 bases between them. CDR3 protein: CASSRGINRARTANYGYTL. The DNA of the CDR3 is TGTGCCAGCAGCAGGGGAATAAACAGGGCCCGTACTGCTAACTATGGCTACACCCTC.

The chain uses TRBV6-1 and TRBJ2-7; D not certain. V lost 6 bases and J lost 6, with 15 bases in between. The CDR3 has 13 amino acids. CDR1 and CDR2 (germline): MNHNS, SASEGT. CDR3 nucleotide sequence: TGTGCCAGCAGCAGAAGCTCTAGTGCCGAGCAGTACTTC. Encoded protein: CASSRSSSAEQYF.

This CDR3 reads CASSVLPTNTEAFF. The CDR3 DNA is TGTGCCAGCAGCGTATTACCTACGAACACTGAAGCTTTCTTT. V usage is TRBV9 and J usage is TRBJ1-1; no clear D gene. V dropped 1 base and J dropped 1 base, with 8 bases sitting between them. CDR3 length: 14 residues. The germline gives CDR1 SGDLS, CDR2 YYNGEE. The full variable domain, completed using reference TRBV9 and TRBJ1-1, is DSGVTQTPKHLITATGQRVTLRCSPRSGDLSVYWYQQSLDQGLQFLIQYYNGEERAKGNILERFSAQQFPDLHSELNLSSLELGDSALYFCASSVLPTNTEAFFGQGTRLTVV.

This clone was detected only once. The chain couples TRBV5-6 to TRBJ1-1; tentatively, D is TRBD1 (6 bases). V dropped 0 bases and J dropped 11 bases, with 20 bases sitting between them. Germline CDR1 SGHDT, CDR2 YYEEEE. The CDR3 spans 15 residues. The CDR3: CASSLALGTSIGAFF. The DNA for the CDR3 is TGTGCCAGCAGCTTGGCCCTCGGGACAAGTATTGGGGCTTTCTTT.

This chain connects TRBV11-2 to TRBJ2-1; 10 nucleotides align to TRBD1. Germline-derived CDR1 and CDR2 are SGHAT and FQNNGV. J was trimmed by 7 bases and V by 5 bases; bases with no gene match: 11. The CDR3 sequence is 16 residues long. This CDR3 reads CASSRDRGTLGNEQFF. CDR3 nucleotide sequence: TGTGCCAGCAGCCGGGACAGGGGAACGTTAGGGAATGAGCAGTTCTTC.

The chain joins TRBV14 to TRBJ2-3, with D possibly TRBD1 on 5 matching bases. The CDR3 covers 13 residues. The germline gives CDR1 SGHDN, CDR2 FVKESK. Trimming cost V 0 bases and J 9 bases, with 10 bases left between them. As DNA, the CDR3 is TGTGCCAGCAGCCAAGATAGAAGGGGAACGCAGTATTTT. Protein product: CASSQDRRGTQYF.

The chain recombines TRBV5-6 with TRBJ1-2; TRBD1 might be the D (5 bases). Trimming took 0 bases from V and 6 from J, leaving 12 bases between them. The CDR3 is 14 residues long. CDR1 is SGHDT and CDR2 is YYEEEE in the germline V gene. The CDR3 coding sequence is TGTGCCAGCAGCTTGGATGGTCAGGGTCATGGCTACACCTTC. Encoded protein: CASSLDGQGHGYTF.

The chain combines TRBV10-3 with TRBJ1-5; 10 bases align to TRBD1. CDR1 is ENHRY, CDR2 SYGVKD, per germline. The CDR3 covers 14 residues. The junction had 6 bases not matched to a gene; V was cut back by 8 bases and J by 5 bases. DNA for the CDR3: TGTGCCATCCGGGCCGGGACAGGGGATCAGCCCCAGCATTTT. It yields the protein CAIRAGTGDQPQHF.